Here is one TCR beta chain with its context. The antigen this receptor binds is unknown. Per-base qualities were not stored, and no clone one base away is much larger. TCRbeta CDR3 regions were amplified from genomic DNA by means of the immunoSEQ Assay, a bias-controlled multiplex PCR. On the authors' methods: Nucleated cell counts per sample were estimated from amplification of reference gene primers within the assay. Sequence reads were collapsed and filtered to measure the absolute abundance of every unique TCRbeta CDR3 rearrangement. For each sample, productive Simpson clonality was calculated by taking the square root of Simpson's diversity index across productive rearrangements. The table comes from immuneACCESS by way of TCRdb, which keeps in-frame sequences with V and J called. Part of the clones is missing from these tables; in studies checked, under half for an unresolved V gene and the rest for unknown reasons. For V, J and clone size, that table is used; D and trimming come from the DNA. This sample is represented by 150,000 to 160,000 clones; about 80% of them were singletons. Jointly, the top ten make up around 10% of the sample.

The data were obtained in a study of blood T cell repertoires in COVID-19 (dated by TCRdb to about 2020). Broadly, across the study: Samples from collaborators originated in the United States, Italy and Spain and spanned both the acute and convalescent phases of COVID-19. The prospective study material was composed of cDNA or gDNA derived from T cells, B-cell-depleted T cells, or PBMCs. Deeply sampled blood TCRbeta repertoires from subjects exposed to, actively infected with, or recovered from COVID-19 were included in the dataset. A freely available public database, intended as a resource for researchers studying the immune response to SARS-CoV-2, is where the repertoires were released. The samples were drawn from two sources: the first 160 participants of the ongoing ImmuneRACE study, and some 1,300 subjects contributed by 6 global collaborators. The sample metadata nearly always contained a de-identified subject ID, COVID-19 status, age in years and sex. HLA class I and class II types, where available, came from metadata supplied by the sample provider rather than from assay-based typing.

The full study reports these points: Clinical and demographic metadata were provided uncurated, with the amount varying by source and participant.

At one collaborating source in Seattle, patients were enrolled during active infection and were followed longitudinally through the course of disease. Collaborating institutions collected whole blood in K2EDTA tubes following their own protocols. For TCRbeta analysis, collaborators shipped samples as frozen whole blood, isolated PBMCs, or DNA extracted from either of those sample types. Sequenced material: peripheral blood. The source of this sequence is a woman aged 55-69 years with COVID-19, enrolled during active disease.

The DNA reads as follows: TGTGCCAGTAGTATACAAGGGGCGCAGGGGGCTTCCGGGGAGCTGTTTTTT. The resulting protein is CASSIQGAQGASGELFF. The V and J genes are TRBV19 and TRBJ2-2; 8 nucleotides in the junction match TRBD1. The CDR3 has 17 amino acids, counting the end cysteine and phenylalanine. Left in the record is the CDR3 DNA by itself, 51 bases read in frame from the first base. Sequences LNHDA (CDR1) and SQIVND (CDR2) are obtained from the germline V gene (reference sequence). V and J are trimmed by 2 bases and 6 bases, and the gene matches miss 11 bases of the junction.